Reported below is one T cell receptor (beta chain). Its antigen is still unknown. Single viable CD3+CD4+CD8-CD45RO+ cells were sorted as the memory CD4+ T cells. As handled by the study authors: After removing out-of-frame reads, 2 million to 2.5 million distinct TCRbeta sequences remained. Sequencing was performed with immunoSEQ multiplex PCR; in TCRdb, only in-frame clones are kept and a portion is missing. V, J and clone size were drawn from that table, and D and trimming were deduced from the DNA. The sample has around 99,000 clones, approximately 80% seen once; the top ten hold around 3.6%. This record belongs to a study of memory CD4+ T cells and cytomegalovirus serostatus. Overall study results and limits: CMV serostatus prediction reached median AUC around 0.94, or 0.89 with US-trained model. Of 150 to 200 reported CMV TCRbeta sequences, 55 to 80 were found in memory CD4+ repertoires.

This CDR3 has 11 residues. Germline CDR1 and CDR2: SNHLY and FYNNEI. V was trimmed by 4 bases and J by 6 bases, leaving 7 bases between them. The TCR originated in an adult in good health and CMV-seropositive. The rearrangement uses TRBV2 and TRBJ2-7, with D unresolved. Specimen: memory CD4+ T cells from blood. In DNA form, the CDR3 reads TGTGCCAGCAGTGTGATGGGCGAGCAGTACTTC. This gives the protein CASSVMGEQYF. The full variable domain, completed using reference TRBV2 and TRBJ2-7, is EPEVTQTPSHQVTQMGQEVILRCVPISNHLYFYWYRQILGQKVEFLVSFYNNEISEKSEIFDDQFSVERPDGSNFTLKIRSTKLEDSAMYFCASSVMGEQYFGPGTRLTVT.